The following is a TCR beta chain sequence with its context. These data belong to a study of PD-1 blockade in mismatch repair-deficient tumors. Only in-frame clones appear in the TCRdb table, and some are missing; sequencing was by immunoSEQ multiplex PCR. The profile covers about 63,000 clones, with roughly 88% appearing a single time and about 15% taken by the ten largest. CDR1 and CDR2 from the germline V gene are MNHEY and SVGAGI. CDR3 size: 15 residues. The V segment lost 5 bases and the J segment 3 bases; nucleotides outside the gene matches: 2. This sequence originates from an adult with mismatch repair-deficient cancer. The specimen was peripheral blood, collected 52 weeks after starting pembrolizumab. This chain links TRBV6-5 with TRBJ2-3, with TRBD2 matching over 13 bases. CDR3 nucleotides: TGTGCCAGCAGTGGACTAGCGGGAGTAACAGATACGCAGTATTTT. Its translation: CASSGLAGVTDTQYF.